This passage covers 6 T cell receptor beta chains from one sample sequenced in a study of CD8 T cell repertoires and HIV-1 epitope variants (dated by TCRdb to the early 2020s). No antigen is known for these receptors. The receptor library was made with the immunoSEQ multiplex PCR assay. The source is immuneACCESS, and TCRdb retained only in-frame sequences with V and J called. Part of the clones is not carried over; for the studies checked, unresolved V genes explain less than half of this, and the remainder is unexplained. This sample has about 5,600 clones in its table, and 67% of those were observed once. The ten largest clones add up to 35% to 50% of the sample. Sequenced: cultured CD8+ T cells derived from PBMCs. Receptors originate from a male donor with HIV.

This clone was seen a handful of times. The rearrangement links TRBV6-5 to TRBJ1-5; no reliable D call. Germline V gene sequence: CDR1 MNHEY, CDR2 SVGAGI. The CDR3 covers 13 residues. Trimming took 6 bases from V and 0 from J, leaving 6 bases between them. DNA of the CDR3: TGTGCCAGCAGCCCGTATAGCAATCAGCCCCAGCATTTT. Its translation: CASSPYSNQPQHF.

Relative to its sample, this clone is medium-sized. This chain joins TRBV28 and TRBJ1-2; D uncertain. V lost 5 bases and J 8 bases, leaving 9 bases between the germline ends. The CDR3 loop spans 11 amino acids. From germline, CDR1 is MDHEN and CDR2 SYDVKM. CDR3 bases: TGTGCCAGCAGTCTGCCGGGAGGCTACACCTTC. As protein: CASSLPGGYTF.

V usage is TRBV10-3 and J usage is TRBJ2-3, with 7 bases identical to TRBD2. The CDR3 has 14 residues. The J segment lost 2 bases and the V segment lost 8 bases, leaving 7 bases of the junction unmatched. CDR1 and CDR2 (germline): ENHRY, SYGVKD. CDR3 coding DNA: TGTGCCATCCGGAGCGGGGACCACACAGATACGCAGTATTTT. Translation gives CAIRSGDHTDTQYF.

This chain joins TRBV6-5 and TRBJ1-1; D uncertain. CDR1 MNHEY and CDR2 SVGAGI come from the germline V gene. Trimming pared 0 bases from V and 1 base from J, leaving 3 bases between. The CDR3 runs to 13 residues. The CDR3 loop reads CASSYSENTEAFF. The CDR3 DNA reads TGTGCCAGCAGTTACTCGGAGAACACTGAAGCTTTCTTT.

The gene calls are TRBV23-1 and TRBJ2-6; 9 bases agree with TRBD1. TRBV23-1 is recorded as an ORF, its role being uncertain. V shed 0 bases, J shed 3 bases, and the junction held 9 bases outside the gene matches. The CDR3 has 19 residues. CDR3 amino acids: CASSQSEKTGGFGANVLTF. As DNA, the CDR3 is TGCGCCAGCAGTCAATCTGAAAAGACAGGGGGATTTGGGGCCAACGTCCTGACTTTC.

The V gene is TRBV6-6, the J gene TRBJ2-7; D is unresolved. CDR1 and CDR2 (germline): MNHNY, SVGAGI (reference sequence). This CDR3 is built from 11 residues. V lost 5 bases to trimming and J lost 5 bases, with 7 bases between them. The CDR3 spells CASSEFDEQYF. In nucleotides, the CDR3 is TGTGCCAGCAGTGAATTTGACGAGCAGTACTTC.